This T cell receptor beta chain derives from a study of memory CD4+ T cells and cytomegalovirus serostatus. Sequencing was performed with immunoSEQ multiplex PCR; in TCRdb, only in-frame clones are kept and a portion is missing. The sample contains around 54,000 clones, 60% to 75% of which appear only once. To note about this clone: Its specificity is not known.

Single viable CD3+CD4+CD8-CD45RO+ cells were sorted as the memory CD4+ T cells. Serostatus was set by detecting CMV pp150, pp28, p38, p52 IgG. Study-wide results and limits: The CMV-associated TCR signature appears largely within the CD4+ memory repertoire. A US-trained random forest predicted CMV serostatus with median AUC around 0.9.

CDR1 is SGHTA and CDR2 is FQGNSA in the germline V gene. V was pared by 5 bases and J by 2 bases, with 3 bases between. The CDR3 covers 11 residues. The receptor comes from an adult in good health and CMV-seropositive. Sequences were obtained from memory CD4+ T cells from blood. The rearrangement uses TRBV7-2 and TRBJ1-1; D remains unclear. CDR3 in amino acids: CASSRNTEAFF. CDR3 sequence (DNA): TGTGCCAGCAGCCGCAACACTGAAGCTTTCTTT.